A single sample is the source of the 11 T cell receptor beta chains below, sequenced in a study of persistence of HIV-infected CD4 T cells. Sequencing used immunoSEQ version 4 in survey mode. TCRdb's copy holds only in-frame clones and misses some; the assay was immunoSEQ multiplex PCR. The top ten hold 8% to 9% of the sample, which has about 16,000 clones, about 61% seen once. Stimulation used approximately 10 ug/mL lysate from CMV-infected fibroblasts. Responding CD4+ T cells were sorted by upregulation of both CD40 ligand and CD69. Their target antigens are unknown. The sequencing here drew on CD4+ T cells sorted from PBMCs after roughly 20-hour stimulation, taken from a patient who received antiretroviral therapy. All receptors come from an adult woman with HIV who was CMV-seropositive.

The chain combines TRBV9 with TRBJ2-5, with TRBD1 matching 10 bases. The germline gives CDR1 SGDLS, CDR2 YYNGEE. This CDR3 region has 16 residues. Losses at the gene ends were 4 bases for V and 5 bases for J; bases not matched to a gene: 11. CDR3 protein: CASSSGDRGFRETQYF. For the CDR3, the DNA is TGTGCCAGCAGCTCAGGGGACAGGGGTTTTCGGGAGACCCAGTACTTC.

The CDR3 is CASRLAGGTGELFF. CDR3 nucleotide sequence: TGTGCCAGCCGACTAGCGGGAGGCACCGGGGAGCTGTTTTTT. This chain links TRBV19 with TRBJ2-2, with 13 bases lining up with TRBD2. Germline lookup yields CDR1 LNHDA and CDR2 SQIVND (reference sequence). The CDR3 loop spans 14 amino acids. Trimming removed 9 bases from V and 4 bases from J; junction bases left unmatched: 2.

This chain links TRBV9 with TRBJ2-5, with D perhaps TRBD2 (5 bases). The CDR3 is 15 residues long. V lost 4 bases to trimming and J lost 10 bases, with 23 bases between them. Germline CDR1 SGDLS, CDR2 YYNGEE. The CDR3 DNA reads as TGTGCCAGCAGCTCTACACTTGACCCGCTGGCGGGCCAGTACTTC. Protein: CASSSTLDPLAGQYF.

The V gene is TRBV18, the J gene TRBJ2-7; 13 bases map to TRBD2. CDR1 and CDR2 (germline): KGHSH, LQKENI. The CDR3 contains 16 residues. J was trimmed by 0 bases and V by 3 bases; bases with no gene match: 2. Written as DNA, the CDR3 is TGTGCCAGCTCACCTCGGACTAGCGGGGGCTCCTACGAGCAGTACGTC. Its translation: CASSPRTSGGSYEQYV.

The rearrangement links TRBV27 to TRBJ1-1; no clear D. The germline gives CDR1 MNHEY, CDR2 SMNVEV (reference sequence). CDR3 length: 15 amino acids. V shed 3 bases and J shed 0 bases, with 11 bases lying between them. The CDR3 DNA is TGTGCCAGCAGTTTTAATATTAAAATGAACACTGAAGCTTTCTTT. It specifies CASSFNIKMNTEAFF.

The chain has TRBV2 and TRBJ1-5, with a weak D call TRBD1 (5 bases). V lost 6 bases and J lost 3, with 12 bases in between. The CDR3 sequence is 14 residues long. Germline loops: CDR1 SNHLY, CDR2 FYNNEI. This CDR3 reads CASSLDSYNQPQHF. In nucleotides, the CDR3 is TGTGCCAGCAGCTTAGACAGTTACAATCAGCCCCAGCATTTT. Full variable domain (missing parts from reference TRBV2 and TRBJ1-5): EPEVTQTPSHQVTQMGQEVILRCVPISNHLYFYWYRQILGQKVEFLVSFYNNEISEKSEIFDDQFSVERPDGSNFTLKIRSTKLEDSAMYFCASSLDSYNQPQHFGDGTRLSIL.

J is TRBJ1-1 and V is TRBV11-3; no clear D gene. Trimming stripped 5 bases from V and 0 bases from J, with 13 bases between. The CDR3 is 15 residues long. Per germline, CDR1 SGHNT and CDR2 YENEEA. CDR3 bases: TGTGCCAGCAGCCGCGGAGCCGGGATGAACACTGAAGCTTTCTTT. Translation gives CASSRGAGMNTEAFF.

This sequence joins TRBV9 and TRBJ2-1; TRBD1 matches at 9 bases. The CDR3 is 15 residues long. The germline CDR1 and CDR2 sequences are SGDLS and YYNGEE. The V gene end was trimmed by 2 bases and the J gene end by 7 bases; junction bases not matched to a gene: 7. For the CDR3, the DNA is TGTGCCAGCAGCGTGAAGGACAGGGGAGGGAATGAGCAGTTCTTC. Translated, it gives CASSVKDRGGNEQFF.

The J gene is TRBJ1-4, the V gene TRBV9, with D unclear. CDR1 and CDR2 (germline): SGDLS, YYNGEE. This CDR3 has 13 amino acids. The ends were cut back, 3 bases at V and 4 bases at J, with 7 bases in the middle. DNA of the CDR3: TGTGCCAGCAGCGAGGACGTTAATGAAAAACTGTTTTTT. The encoded protein is CASSEDVNEKLFF.

Notes on this clone: The sample carries other DNA sequences with the same CDR3. This chain uses TRBV6-1 with TRBJ1-5, with D hard to call. The CDR3 loop spans 13 amino acids. Trimming cost V 2 bases and J 4 bases, with 6 bases left between them. CDR1 and CDR2 (germline): MNHNS, SASEGT. The CDR3 DNA reads TGTGCCAGCAGTGAACAAGCAAATCAGCCCCAGCATTTT. Translation: CASSEQANQPQHF.

The rearrangement uses TRBV6-1 and TRBJ1-4; D gene unclear. The germline V gene encodes CDR1 MNHNS and CDR2 SASEGT. Between the trimmed V and J ends, which lost 2 bases and 7 bases, there was a span of 8 bases. The CDR3 covers 13 residues. CDR3 residues: CASSEPGIEKLFF. The CDR3 coding sequence is TGTGCCAGCAGTGAACCTGGGATTGAAAAACTGTTTTTT.